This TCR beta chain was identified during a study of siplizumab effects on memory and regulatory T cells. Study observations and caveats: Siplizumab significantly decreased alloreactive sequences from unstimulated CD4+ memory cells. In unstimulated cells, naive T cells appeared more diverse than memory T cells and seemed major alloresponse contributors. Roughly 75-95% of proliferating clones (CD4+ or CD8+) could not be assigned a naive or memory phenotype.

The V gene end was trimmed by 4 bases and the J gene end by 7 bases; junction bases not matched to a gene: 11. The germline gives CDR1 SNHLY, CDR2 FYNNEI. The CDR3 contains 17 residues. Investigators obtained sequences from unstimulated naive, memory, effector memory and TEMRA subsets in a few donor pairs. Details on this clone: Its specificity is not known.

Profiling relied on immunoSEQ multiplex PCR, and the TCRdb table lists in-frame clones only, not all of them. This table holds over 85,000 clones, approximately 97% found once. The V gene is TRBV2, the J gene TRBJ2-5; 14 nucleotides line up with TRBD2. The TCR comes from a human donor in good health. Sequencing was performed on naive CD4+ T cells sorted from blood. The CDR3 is CASSAFSTSGGAGTQYF. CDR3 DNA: TGTGCCAGCAGTGCATTTTCGACTAGCGGGGGGGCAGGGACCCAGTACTTC.